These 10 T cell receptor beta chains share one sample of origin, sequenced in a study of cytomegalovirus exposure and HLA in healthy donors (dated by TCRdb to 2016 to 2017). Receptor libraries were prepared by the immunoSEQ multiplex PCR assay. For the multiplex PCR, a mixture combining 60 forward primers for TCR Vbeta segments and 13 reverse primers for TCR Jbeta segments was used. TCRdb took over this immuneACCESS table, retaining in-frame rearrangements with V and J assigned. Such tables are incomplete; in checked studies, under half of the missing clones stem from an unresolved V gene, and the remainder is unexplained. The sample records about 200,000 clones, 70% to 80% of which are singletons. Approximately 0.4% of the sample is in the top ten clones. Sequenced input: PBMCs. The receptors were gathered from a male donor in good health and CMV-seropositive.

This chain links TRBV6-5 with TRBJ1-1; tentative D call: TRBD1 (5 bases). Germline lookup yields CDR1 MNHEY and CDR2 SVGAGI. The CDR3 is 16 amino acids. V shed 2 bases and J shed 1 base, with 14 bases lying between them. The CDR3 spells CASSYRTSTANTEAFF. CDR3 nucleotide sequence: TGTGCCAGCAGTTACCGCACTTCGACAGCGAACACTGAAGCTTTCTTT.

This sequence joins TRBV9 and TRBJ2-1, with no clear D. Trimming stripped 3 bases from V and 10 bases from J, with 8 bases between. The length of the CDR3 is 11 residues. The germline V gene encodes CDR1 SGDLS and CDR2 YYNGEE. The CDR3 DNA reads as TGTGCCAGCAGCGGGCTCCGAGAGCAGTTCTTC. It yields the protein CASSGLREQFF.

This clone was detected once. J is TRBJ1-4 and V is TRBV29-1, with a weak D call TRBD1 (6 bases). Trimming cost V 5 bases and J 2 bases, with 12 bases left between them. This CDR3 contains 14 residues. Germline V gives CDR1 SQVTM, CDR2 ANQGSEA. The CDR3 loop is CSVKQGSTNEKLFF. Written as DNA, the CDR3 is TGCAGCGTTAAACAGGGTTCGACTAATGAAAAACTGTTTTTT.

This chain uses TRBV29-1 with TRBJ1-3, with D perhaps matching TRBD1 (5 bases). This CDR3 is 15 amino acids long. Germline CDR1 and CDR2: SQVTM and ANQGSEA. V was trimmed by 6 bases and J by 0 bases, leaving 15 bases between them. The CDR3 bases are TGCAGCGTCGTAACGGGCAGGGACTCTGGAAACACCATATATTTT. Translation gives CSVVTGRDSGNTIYF. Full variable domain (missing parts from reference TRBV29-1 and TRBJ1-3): SAVISQKPSRDICQRGTSLTIQCQVDSQVTMMFWYRQQPGQSLTLIATANQGSEATYESGFVIDKFPISRPNLTFSTLTVSNMSPEDSSIYLCSVVTGRDSGNTIYFGEGSWLTVV.

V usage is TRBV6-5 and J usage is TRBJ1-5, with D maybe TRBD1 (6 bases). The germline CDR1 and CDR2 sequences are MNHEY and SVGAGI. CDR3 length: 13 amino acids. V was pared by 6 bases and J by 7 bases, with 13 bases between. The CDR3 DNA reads TGTGCCAGCAGGAACAGGGTTGGGCAGCCCCAGCATTTT. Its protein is CASRNRVGQPQHF.

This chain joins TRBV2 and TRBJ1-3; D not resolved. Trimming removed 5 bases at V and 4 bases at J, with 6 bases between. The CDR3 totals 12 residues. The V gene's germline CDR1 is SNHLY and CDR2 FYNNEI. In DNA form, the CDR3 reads TGTGCCAGCAGTCTCAGAGGAAACACCATATATTTT. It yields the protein CASSLRGNTIYF.

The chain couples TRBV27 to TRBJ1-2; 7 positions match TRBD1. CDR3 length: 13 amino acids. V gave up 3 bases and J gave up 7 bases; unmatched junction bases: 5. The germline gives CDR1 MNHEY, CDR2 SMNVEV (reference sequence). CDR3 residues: CASSFDAGGGYTF. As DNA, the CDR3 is TGTGCCAGCAGTTTCGACGCAGGGGGTGGCTACACCTTC.

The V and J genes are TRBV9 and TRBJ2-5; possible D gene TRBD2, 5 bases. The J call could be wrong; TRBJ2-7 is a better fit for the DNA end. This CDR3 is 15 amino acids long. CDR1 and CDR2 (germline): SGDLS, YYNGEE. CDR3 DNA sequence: TGTGCCAGCAGCGTAGTTCCGTACGGAGCGGACGAGCAGTACTTC. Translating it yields CASSVVPYGADEQYF.

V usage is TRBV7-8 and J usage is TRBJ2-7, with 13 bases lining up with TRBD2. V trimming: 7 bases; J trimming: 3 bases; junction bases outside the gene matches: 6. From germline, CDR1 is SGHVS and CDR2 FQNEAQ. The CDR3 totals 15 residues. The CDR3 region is CASTARLAGGYEQYF. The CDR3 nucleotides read TGTGCCAGCACCGCCCGACTAGCGGGGGGCTACGAGCAGTACTTC.

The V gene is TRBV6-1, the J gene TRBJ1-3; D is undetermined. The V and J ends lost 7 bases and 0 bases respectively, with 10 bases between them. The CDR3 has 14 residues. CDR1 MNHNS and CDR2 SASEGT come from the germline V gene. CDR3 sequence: CASITSRSGNTIYF. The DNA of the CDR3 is TGTGCCAGCATAACATCTCGCTCTGGAAACACCATATATTTT.